Following are 14 T cell receptor beta chains from one sample sequenced in a study of blood T cell repertoires in COVID-19. The data were produced by immunoSEQ multiplex PCR, yet TCRdb's version contains in-frame clones alone and is incomplete. Of about 210,000 clones listed, roughly four fifths are singletons. The sample consisted of peripheral blood. These TCRs come from a woman in her thirties or forties with acute or convalescent COVID-19.

The J gene is TRBJ2-7, the V gene TRBV6-5, with D perhaps TRBD2 (5 bases). Germline CDR1 is MNHEY and CDR2 is SVGAGI. Trimming removed 2 bases from V and 2 bases from J, with 10 bases in between. The CDR3 contains 14 residues. This CDR3 reads CASSYAWGAYEQYF. CDR3 nucleotides: TGTGCCAGCAGTTACGCTTGGGGAGCCTACGAGCAGTACTTC.

This chain connects TRBV4-1 to TRBJ2-3; TRBD2 matches 11 bases. Trimming removed 1 base from V and 6 bases from J; junction bases left unmatched: 3. Germline loops: CDR1 MGHRA, CDR2 YSYEKL. The CDR3 length is 15 residues. Here the CDR3 DNA reads TGCGCCAGCAGCCAAGTGGCTAGCGGGGGGGATACGCAGTATTTT. Translation: CASSQVASGGDTQYF.

The chain has TRBV11-3 and TRBJ2-5; weak D call: TRBD2 (6 bases). The CDR3 has 16 residues. V shed 5 bases and J shed 1 base, with 17 bases lying between them. CDR1 and CDR2 (germline): SGHNT, YENEEA. DNA for the CDR3: TGTGCCAGCAGCACCTCAACCCAGGGAGGCCAAGAGACCCAGTACTTC. Protein: CASSTSTQGGQETQYF.

This chain connects TRBV2 to TRBJ1-1, with D possibly TRBD1 on 6 matching bases. Trimming pared 1 base from V and 4 bases from J, leaving 13 bases between. The CDR3 extends over 15 amino acids. Germline V gene data show CDR1 as SNHLY and CDR2 as FYNNEI. The CDR3 DNA follows: TGTGCCAGCAGTGAAGACAGGGAAGGGGTCACTGAAGCTTTCTTT. As protein: CASSEDREGVTEAFF. Supplemented by reference TRBV2 and TRBJ1-1, the full variable domain reads EPEVTQTPSHQVTQMGQEVILRCVPISNHLYFYWYRQILGQKVEFLVSFYNNEISEKSEIFDDQFSVERPDGSNFTLKIRSTKLEDSAMYFCASSEDREGVTEAFFGQGTRLTVV.

The chain recombines TRBV5-4 with TRBJ2-1, with TRBD2 matching 15 bases. The CDR3 consists of 19 residues. Trimming at V came to 4 bases and at J to 5 bases, leaving 13 bases not matched to a gene. Germline loops: CDR1 SGHNT, CDR2 YYREEE (reference sequence). The CDR3 region has the DNA TGTGCCAGCAGCCTGGGACTAGCGGGAGGACTAGCGGGAGACAATGAGCAGTTCTTC. Protein: CASSLGLAGGLAGDNEQFF.

The chain joins TRBV6-1 to TRBJ1-1, with TRBD1 identical over 7 bases. This CDR3 comprises 16 residues. V dropped 2 bases and J dropped 3; count of bases not matched to a gene: 9. The germline CDR1 and CDR2 sequences are MNHNS and SASEGT. The CDR3 region is CASSESFGQGDTEAFF. Written as DNA, the CDR3 is TGTGCCAGCAGTGAATCCTTCGGCCAGGGGGACACTGAAGCTTTCTTT.

This clone appeared a few times. J is TRBJ2-3 and V is TRBV29-1, with D tentatively TRBD2 (6 bases). Germline CDR1 reads SQVTM; CDR2 reads ANQGSEA. This CDR3 is 13 amino acids long. With 5 bases removed from V and 5 bases from J, the gap between germline ends came to 14 bases. This CDR3 reads CSVSGRLGDTQYF. Written as DNA, the CDR3 is TGCAGCGTTAGTGGGAGGTTAGGAGATACGCAGTATTTT.

The J gene is TRBJ2-5, the V gene TRBV10-2; TRBD2 is a possible D gene (5 bases). This CDR3 spans 12 amino acids. V lost 5 bases and J 4 bases, leaving 8 bases between the germline ends. Germline values: CDR1 WSHSY, CDR2 SAAADI. The CDR3 loop is CASSREGETQYF. The CDR3 DNA follows: TGCGCCAGCAGTAGAGAGGGAGAGACCCAGTACTTC.

The genes are TRBV5-1 and TRBJ2-1; D not resolved. V dropped 2 bases and J dropped 6 bases, with 15 bases sitting between them. The germline CDR1 and CDR2 sequences are SGHRS and YFSETQ. The CDR3 contains 15 residues. Here the CDR3 reads CASSFTLSGVNEQFF. CDR3 coding DNA: TGCGCCAGCAGCTTCACTTTATCGGGTGTCAATGAGCAGTTCTTC.

The chain combines TRBV10-3 with TRBJ2-1; 9 bases align to TRBD1. In germline, CDR1 is ENHRY, CDR2 SYGVKD. V lost 5 bases and J lost 6; bases outside the gene matches: 2. The CDR3 sequence is 13 residues long. CDR3 region: CAISRDRANEQFF. The CDR3 DNA follows: TGTGCCATCAGTCGGGACAGGGCCAATGAGCAGTTCTTC.

The chain carries TRBV12-3 or TRBV12-4 and TRBJ1-4; the D is unclear. Trimming took 0 bases from V and 7 from J, leaving 6 bases between them. The length of the CDR3 is 13 residues. CDR3 in amino acids: CASSLAEGEKLFF. In nucleotides, the CDR3 is TGTGCCAGCAGTTTAGCCGAGGGTGAAAAACTGTTTTTT.

The chain combines TRBV25-1 with TRBJ1-2, with D perhaps TRBD1 (5 bases). The ends were cut back, 5 bases at V and 4 bases at J, with 11 bases in the middle. This CDR3 region has 13 residues. The germline CDR1 and CDR2 sequences are MGHDK and SYGVNS. CDR3 loop: CASSSGQGYGYTF. Here the CDR3 DNA reads TGTGCCAGCAGTTCGGGTCAGGGCTATGGCTACACCTTC.

The genes are TRBV4-1 and TRBJ1-5; no clear D. V lost 1 base and J 2 bases, leaving 12 bases between the germline ends. Per the germline V gene, CDR1 is MGHRA and CDR2 is YSYEKL. The CDR3 loop spans 16 amino acids. The CDR3 DNA reads as TGCGCCAGCAGCCAAGCTACGGGGTCGGGCAATCAGCCCCAGCATTTT. It specifies CASSQATGSGNQPQHF.

The genes are TRBV24-1 and TRBJ2-3; TRBD1 aligns across 10 bases. The CDR3 consists of 16 residues. The J segment lost 2 bases and the V segment lost 3 bases, leaving 4 bases of the junction unmatched. Per germline, CDR1 KGHDR and CDR2 SFDVKD. In DNA, the CDR3 is TGTGCCACCAGTGATCCCGGGACAGGGGACACAGATACGCAGTATTTT. Protein product: CATSDPGTGDTDTQYF.